This is a list of T cell receptor beta chains from one sample in a study of blood T cell repertoires in COVID-19. The repertoire was sequenced with immunoSEQ multiplex PCR; TCRdb's copy has only in-frame clones and lacks some. This sample has 300,000 to 500,000 clones, with 88% found just once. Specimen: PBMCs or T cells enriched from blood (not recorded which). These receptor sequences come from a woman aged 25 to 39 with acute COVID-19. Both conserved end residues are part of each CDR3. The D gene is left open where the match is weak.

v_call	j_call	cdr3_length	d_call	cdr3_aa
TRBV6-5	TRBJ2-2	12	-	CASSFPREELFF
TRBV7-2	TRBJ2-2	14	-	CASNAGANTGELFF
TRBV11-3	TRBJ2-7	15	TRBD2	CASSFGFGTNVEQYF
TRBV2	TRBJ1-6	17	TRBD1	CASSERDSLRQNSPLHF
TRBV3-1/TRBV3-2	TRBJ1-6	17	-	CASSQDWMGAYNSPLHF
TRBV6-5	TRBJ2-3	14	TRBD1	CASSQRGQGDTQYF
TRBV6-1	TRBJ2-5	15	TRBD1	CASSEIGQGLETQYF
TRBV6-6	TRBJ2-1	17	TRBD2	CASSQRTSGGGLHEQFF
TRBV20-1	TRBJ2-7	13	-	CSASGAGIYEQYF
TRBV5-1	TRBJ2-1	13	-	CASSLGPQNEQFF
TRBV2	TRBJ2-7	13	-	CASSDGQVYEQYF
TRBV6-6	TRBJ1-1	14	TRBD1	CASQIDRVGTEAFF
TRBV5-4	TRBJ1-2	14	-	CASSFHQGTDGYTF
TRBV4-1	TRBJ2-5	15	-	CASSQDRGPLETQYF
TRBV5-5	TRBJ1-4	15	-	CASSSWGVAGEKLFF
TRBV3-1/TRBV3-2	TRBJ1-6	13	-	CASSQFRNSPLHF
TRBV29-1	TRBJ2-7	15	-	CSAGGTPGIIHEQYF
TRBV12-5	TRBJ2-7	20	-	CASGLAPMVDTVYGTYEQYF
TRBV19	TRBJ1-4	15	-	CASSIGVHAGEKLFF
TRBV3-1/TRBV3-2	TRBJ2-5	14	TRBD2	CASRTSGGRETQYF
TRBV11-2	TRBJ1-1	12	-	CASSPFVPEAFF
TRBV20-1	TRBJ1-4	13	-	CSASSGSNEKLFF
TRBV3-1/TRBV3-2	TRBJ2-7	13	TRBD2	CASSLSGGYEQYF
TRBV5-6	TRBJ1-2	12	-	CASSLARSSYTF
TRBV6-5	TRBJ1-4	15	-	CASSSLGGANEKLFF
TRBV5-1	TRBJ1-1	13	-	CASSLDRGKEAFF
TRBV1	TRBJ2-7	15	-	CTSSPPSGCSHEQYF
TRBV5-5	TRBJ2-7	15	-	CASSLGGAFIYEQYF
TRBV2	TRBJ1-2	13	TRBD1	CASSVGQGYGYTF
TRBV19	TRBJ1-4	14	-	CASSIRTTNEKLFF
TRBV10-2	TRBJ1-4	15	-	CASSESTVSNEKLFF
TRBV5-1	TRBJ2-2	19	TRBD1	CASSPRNSGTGRMGGELFF
TRBV24-1	TRBJ2-1	13	-	CATSDSGVDEQFF
TRBV12-3/TRBV12-4	TRBJ1-1	12	-	CASSLSGGGAFF
TRBV7-2	TRBJ2-5	14	-	CASSLVLGGKTQYF
TRBV5-8	TRBJ1-2	15	TRBD1	CASRGTGALNYGYTF
TRBV15	TRBJ1-2	15	-	CATSRDSRTGDSINF
TRBV29-1	TRBJ1-5	14	TRBD1	CSIKTGGLDQPQHF
TRBV7-6	TRBJ2-7	16	TRBD2	CASSLEAGGNTYEQYF
TRBV21-1	TRBJ1-6	20	-	CASSKVGEQGKSSYNSPLHF
TRBV3-1/TRBV3-2	TRBJ1-1	12	-	CASSLTGSEAFF
TRBV19	TRBJ1-2	17	-	CASSIKRGAEGRAGYTF
TRBV29-1	TRBJ2-7	15	-	CSVENYPPEGNEQYF
TRBV10-3	TRBJ2-7	15	-	CAISEGPGSSYEQYF
TRBV5-1	TRBJ2-1	16	TRBD1	CASSLAQGVGYNEQFF
TRBV7-2	TRBJ2-1	19	TRBD2	CASSLPADSGTSGDNEQFF
TRBV7-6	TRBJ1-1	12	-	CASSPQGTEAFF
TRBV19	TRBJ1-5	13	-	CASSIQFNQPQHF
TRBV5-6	TRBJ2-5	14	-	CASSLARTGLTQYF
TRBV5-4	TRBJ2-1	17	TRBD1	CASSGGQGTSSYNEQFF
TRBV5-1	TRBJ2-7	14	TRBD1	CASSSGTGLYEQYF